The 10 T cell receptor beta chains below all came from one sample that was sequenced in a study of cytomegalovirus exposure and HLA in healthy donors. The table came from immunoSEQ multiplex PCR; TCRdb's copy has only in-frame clones and leaves some out. The sample has some 79,000 clones, around 94% seen once. The material sequenced was PBMCs. The source is a woman aged 18-29 years in good health and CMV-seropositive.

The J gene is TRBJ2-3, the V gene TRBV6-5, with TRBD2 matching over 8 bases. The germline CDR1 and CDR2 sequences are MNHEY and SVGAGI. The CDR3 covers 15 residues. The V and J ends lost 8 bases and 6 bases, in that order; junction bases with no gene match: 13. The CDR3 sequence: CASSYRGGVVDTQYF. In nucleotides, the CDR3 is TGTGCCAGCTCGTATCGGGGGGGCGTGGTGGATACGCAGTATTTT.

The chain recombines TRBV6-5 with TRBJ1-1; no clear D. Germline assignment: CDR1 MNHEY and CDR2 SVGAGI. V lost 4 bases, J lost 2 bases, and 11 bases lay in between. The CDR3 runs to 14 residues. CDR3 DNA: TGTGCCAGCAGTTCCCTAGCCGCTAACACTGAAGCTTTCTTT. Translated, it gives CASSSLAANTEAFF.

This rearrangement joins TRBV27 to TRBJ2-7; 11 bases are a match to TRBD2. The CDR3 contains 14 residues. The trim removed 7 bases at V and 4 bases at J, leaving 6 bases unmatched. Germline assignment: CDR1 MNHEY and CDR2 SMNVEV (reference sequence). CDR3 DNA sequence: TGTGCCAGCACTAGAACTAGCGGGGGTTACGAGCAGTACTTC. Its protein is CASTRTSGGYEQYF.

The chain couples TRBV28 to TRBJ1-3; D uncertain. The germline V gene encodes CDR1 MDHEN and CDR2 SYDVKM. Trimming shortened V by 4 bases and J by 0 bases, and 16 bases separated the two germline ends. This CDR3 is 17 amino acids long. CDR3 bases: TGTGCCAGCAGTTACATCGGTGAGGGAGCCTCTGGAAACACCATATATTTT. This encodes CASSYIGEGASGNTIYF.

The gene calls are TRBV18 and TRBJ2-5; 7 positions match TRBD2. J was trimmed by 5 bases and V by 0 bases; bases with no gene match: 3. In germline, CDR1 is KGHSH, CDR2 LQKENI. The CDR3 runs to 14 residues. In nucleotides, the CDR3 is TGTGCCAGCTCACCACCACTAGCGATGGAGACCCAGTACTTC. Translated, it gives CASSPPLAMETQYF.

V gene TRBV5-4 combines with J gene TRBJ1-1; tentatively, D is TRBD1 (5 bases). V gave up 0 bases and J gave up 6 bases, with 9 bases separating them. From germline, CDR1 is SGHNT and CDR2 YYREEE (reference sequence). The CDR3 has 13 residues. CDR3 loop: CASSLGTTPEAFF. The DNA for the CDR3 is TGTGCCAGCAGCTTGGGGACAACACCTGAAGCTTTCTTT. Full variable domain (missing parts from reference TRBV5-4 and TRBJ1-1): ETGVTQSPTHLIKTRGQQVTLRCSSQSGHNTVSWYQQALGQGPQFIFQYYREEENGRGNFPPRFSGLQFPNYSSELNVNALELDDSALYLCASSLGTTPEAFFGQGTRLTVV.

The chain uses TRBV5-4 and TRBJ2-7, with 7 bases fitting TRBD2. The germline gives CDR1 SGHNT, CDR2 YYREEE (reference sequence). The CDR3 sequence is 17 residues long. The J segment lost 0 bases and the V segment lost 4 bases, leaving 13 bases of the junction unmatched. CDR3 nucleotide sequence: TGTGCCAGCAGCCCCCGACCTCTAGCGGATTACTCCTACGAGCAGTACTTC. This translates into CASSPRPLADYSYEQYF.

The chain couples TRBV5-6 to TRBJ2-3; 11 nucleotides match TRBD2. Germline loops: CDR1 SGHDT, CDR2 YYEEEE. The ends lost 2 bases at V and 2 bases at J; junction bases unmatched: 13. This CDR3 has 19 residues. CDR3 nucleotides: TGTGCCAGCAGCTTTGCTAGCGGGAGGTATATTCGGGTCACAGATACGCAGTATTTT. Its protein is CASSFASGRYIRVTDTQYF.

The chain couples TRBV5-8 to TRBJ1-1, with TRBD1 as a possible D gene (6 bases). V was shortened by 2 bases and J by 4 bases, with 15 bases between the two germline ends. Germline V gene data show CDR1 as SGHTS and CDR2 as YDEGEE. The CDR3 loop spans 15 amino acids. DNA for the CDR3: TGTGCCAGCAGCTTACGGGGGCCGGGGGGCACTGAAGCTTTCTTT. Protein sequence: CASSLRGPGGTEAFF.

This clone was counted once. V and J are TRBV2 and TRBJ1-5; D call uncertain. Germline values: CDR1 SNHLY, CDR2 FYNNEI. The V and J ends lost 4 bases and 6 bases respectively, with 10 bases between them. This CDR3 region has 13 residues. CDR3 sequence: CASSGVGVQPQHF. CDR3 coding DNA: TGTGCCAGCAGTGGGGTAGGAGTTCAGCCCCAGCATTTT. The full variable domain, in which reference TRBV2 and TRBJ1-5 provide the parts outside the CDR3, is EPEVTQTPSHQVTQMGQEVILRCVPISNHLYFYWYRQILGQKVEFLVSFYNNEISEKSEIFDDQFSVERPDGSNFTLKIRSTKLEDSAMYFCASSGVGVQPQHFGDGTRLSIL.